The T cell receptor beta chain described here comes from a study of Ad26.COV2.S vaccination and SARS-CoV-2 variants. Turning to the study itself: Intramuscularly, Ad26.COV2.S was given either once or twice, 56 days apart. Study-wide results and limits: It is possible that the TCR breadth and depth analyses underestimated the total T cell responses.

Measured with immunoSEQ multiplex PCR; TCRdb has only the in-frame clones, and not every one. The sample contains a few hundred thousand clones, 83% of which appear only once. As to this clone: Its antigen is as yet unknown.

Germline values: CDR1 LNHDA, CDR2 SQIVND (reference sequence). The CDR3 length is 14 residues. Trimming removed 9 bases at V and 2 bases at J, with 14 bases between. Sample treatment: 19 received Ad26.COV2.S at low or high dose, single or two shots; 5 received placebo; per-sample allocation not given. Specimen acquisition occurred on day 63 following the initial vaccine or placebo injection. At a Boston site, the person donating was an adult of 18-55 years. The vaccine delivered Wuhan-strain SARS-CoV-2 spike through an Ad26 vector. This sequence originates from a person aged 18 to 65 who received the Ad26.COV2.S COVID-19 vaccine or a placebo. The input for sequencing was peripheral blood, taken in a trial of Ad26.COV2.S vaccine versus placebo. The chain combines TRBV19 with TRBJ1-5; D may be TRBD1 (6 bases). The CDR3 is CASSQGVGNQPQHF. DNA of the CDR3: TGTGCCAGCTCACAGGGAGTCGGCAATCAGCCCCAGCATTTT.